The 20 T cell receptor beta chains reported below all come from one sample, sequenced in a study of cytomegalovirus exposure and HLA in healthy donors. The PCR ran on 60 Vbeta and 13 Jbeta primers. The table came from immunoSEQ multiplex PCR; TCRdb's copy has only in-frame clones and leaves some out. Of about 130,000 clones listed, 60% to 75% are singletons. The sequenced sample consisted of PBMCs. These receptors all stem from a human donor in good health.

On this clone itself: Different DNA sequences within this sample yield the same CDR3. V usage is TRBV18 and J usage is TRBJ1-3; a possible D gene is TRBD1 (5 bases). The length of the CDR3 is 14 residues. Germline V gives CDR1 KGHSH, CDR2 LQKENI. With 3 bases removed from V and 1 base from J, the gap between germline ends came to 7 bases. The DNA of the CDR3 is TGTGCCAGCTCACCGGGGGGATCTGGAAACACCATATATTTT. Translating gives CASSPGGSGNTIYF.

Here the CDR3 reads CASSQTGTTLELFF. The DNA for the CDR3 is TGTGCCAGCAGTCAAACCGGGACTACACTGGAGCTGTTTTTT. This chain links TRBV7-3 with TRBJ2-2, with 7 positions matching TRBD2. CDR1 and CDR2 (germline): SGHTA, FQGTGA. The CDR3 is 14 amino acids. The trim removed 6 bases at V and 10 bases at J, leaving 11 bases unmatched.

This chain joins TRBV5-1 and TRBJ2-3; 8 bases agree with TRBD2. This CDR3 is 14 amino acids long. The V and J ends lost 1 base and 6 bases, in that order; junction bases with no gene match: 4. CDR1 is SGHRS, CDR2 YFSETQ, per germline. The CDR3 DNA follows: TGCGCCAGCAGCTTGCGGCGGGAGGTGGATACGCAGTATTTT. This sequence encodes CASSLRREVDTQYF.

The V call is TRBV19, the J call TRBJ2-5; 7 bases map to TRBD2. Germline V gene data show CDR1 as LNHDA and CDR2 as SQIVND (reference sequence). CDR3 length: 12 amino acids. The junction had 4 bases not matched to a gene; V was cut back by 3 bases and J by 9 bases. DNA of the CDR3: TGTGCCAGTAGTATTGGGGGAGGGGCCCAGTACTTC. Translating it yields CASSIGGGAQYF.

The rearrangement joins TRBV6-5 to TRBJ2-7; D is perhaps TRBD1 (5 bases). The CDR3 contains 14 residues. Trimming stripped 8 bases from V and 1 base from J, with 15 bases between. Germline CDR1 MNHEY, CDR2 SVGAGI. CDR3 region: CASSIQGLSYEQYF. For the CDR3, the DNA is TGTGCCAGCTCGATCCAGGGCCTTTCCTACGAGCAGTACTTC.

The chain joins TRBV19 to TRBJ2-7, with TRBD1 matching over 8 bases. Germline trimming cut 9 bases from V and 2 bases from J; bases unmatched to any gene: 9. The CDR3 contains 14 residues. Per the germline V gene, CDR1 is LNHDA and CDR2 is SQIVND (reference sequence). DNA of the CDR3: TGTGCCAGCCGCGGGGACAGGAGAGCCTACGAGCAGTACTTC. It is translated as CASRGDRRAYEQYF.

This clone appeared a few times. The CDR3, as DNA: TGCAGTGCAACACAGGACCTGGAGCAGTACTTC. This gives the protein CSATQDLEQYF. The chain links TRBV20-1 to TRBJ2-7; perhaps TRBD1 as D (5 bases). The length of the CDR3 is 11 residues. V dropped 6 bases and J dropped 7 bases, with 13 bases sitting between them. The germline V gene encodes CDR1 DFQATT and CDR2 SNEGSKA (reference sequence).

CDR3 nucleotides: TGTGCCAGCAGCCCGCCCGAACGCGGGGCGGGGACTGAGCAGTTCTTC. Its translation is CASSPPERGAGTEQFF. V and J are TRBV4-2 and TRBJ2-1; possible D gene TRBD2, 6 bases. V was shortened by 4 bases and J by 9 bases, with 22 bases between the two germline ends. The CDR3 has 16 amino acids. The germline CDR1 and CDR2 sequences are LGHNA and YNFKEQ.

This chain links TRBV13 with TRBJ2-1; unclear D gene. Trimming pared 2 bases from V and 2 bases from J, leaving 13 bases between. The V gene's germline CDR1 is PRHDT and CDR2 FYEKMQ (reference sequence). This CDR3 is built from 16 residues. CDR3 residues: CASSLMTGPTYNEQFF. The CDR3 region has the DNA TGTGCCAGCAGCTTAATGACGGGTCCTACCTACAATGAGCAGTTCTTC.

CDR3 region: CASGSGRQETQYF. CDR3 nucleotides: TGTGCCAGTGGTAGCGGGCGCCAAGAGACCCAGTACTTC. V gene TRBV19 combines with J gene TRBJ2-5, with 7 nucleotides matching TRBD2. V was clipped by 8 bases and J by 1 base; unmatched bases: 4. Looked up from germline, CDR1 is LNHDA and CDR2 is SQIVND (reference sequence). The CDR3 has 13 residues.

The chain is built from TRBV7-9 and TRBJ1-1, with TRBD1 matching over 10 bases. Germline V gene lookup returns CDR1 SEHNR and CDR2 FQNEAQ (reference sequence). V lost 5 bases and J lost 6; bases outside the gene matches: 12. The CDR3 extends over 16 amino acids. CDR3 sequence reads: CASSRAEGQGMAEAFF. The DNA for the CDR3 is TGTGCCAGCAGCCGCGCTGAGGGACAGGGGATGGCTGAAGCTTTCTTT.

The chain recombines TRBV6-5 with TRBJ2-3; 8 bases line up with TRBD1. Germline V CDR1 and CDR2: MNHEY, SVGAGI. The V and J ends lost 6 bases and 4 bases, in that order; junction bases with no gene match: 6. The CDR3 is 14 amino acids. In DNA form, the CDR3 reads TGTGCCAGCAGAGCAGGGGGCAAGGCAGATACGCAGTATTTT. Protein: CASRAGGKADTQYF.

The chain is built from TRBV10-3 and TRBJ2-7, with D possibly TRBD2 on 5 matching bases. The CDR3 has 15 residues. Germline values: CDR1 ENHRY, CDR2 SYGVKD. Deletions cut 3 bases from V and 2 bases from J, with 14 bases between. The CDR3 region is CAISDRGQMAYEQYF. CDR3 in DNA: TGTGCCATCAGTGACCGGGGTCAGATGGCCTACGAGCAGTACTTC.

This chain connects TRBV2 to TRBJ1-2; TRBD1 agrees at 9 bases. V was pared by 6 bases and J by 7 bases, with 6 bases of the junction left unmatched. This CDR3 is built from 13 residues. Germline CDR1 is SNHLY and CDR2 is FYNNEI. Here the CDR3 DNA reads TGTGCCAGCAGCCTCGGGACAGGGAGTGGCTACACCTTC. It specifies CASSLGTGSGYTF. Full variable domain (rest looked up from reference TRBV2 and TRBJ1-2): EPEVTQTPSHQVTQMGQEVILRCVPISNHLYFYWYRQILGQKVEFLVSFYNNEISEKSEIFDDQFSVERPDGSNFTLKIRSTKLEDSAMYFCASSLGTGSGYTFGSGTRLTVV.

The V call is TRBV28, the J call TRBJ2-1, with TRBD2 identical over 11 bases. The CDR3 is made up of 16 amino acids. Trimming cost V 6 bases and J 4 bases; bases outside gene matches: 8. Germline V lookup: CDR1 MDHEN, CDR2 SYDVKM. CDR3 protein: CASRPISGRVYNEQFF. Here the CDR3 DNA reads TGTGCCAGCAGACCCATTAGCGGGAGGGTTTACAATGAGCAGTTCTTC.

The chain couples TRBV19 to TRBJ2-1; 8 bases match TRBD1. V lost 2 bases, J lost 3 bases, and 3 bases stayed unmatched. This CDR3 is built from 15 residues. CDR1 LNHDA and CDR2 SQIVND come from the germline V gene (reference sequence). The CDR3 DNA sequence: TGTGCCAGTAGTATAAACAGGGGGGTCTACAATGAGCAGTTCTTC. Protein: CASSINRGVYNEQFF. The full variable domain, with the rest looked up from reference TRBV19 and TRBJ2-1, is DGGITQSPKYLFRKEGQNVTLSCEQNLNHDAMYWYRQDPGQGLRLIYYSQIVNDFQKGDIAEGYSVSREKKESFPLTVTSAQKNPTAFYLCASSINRGVYNEQFFGPGTRLTVL.

J is TRBJ2-7 and V is TRBV7-9; D is ambiguous. The CDR3 is made up of 15 amino acids. Looked up from germline, CDR1 is SEHNR and CDR2 is FQNEAQ (reference sequence). V was pared by 1 base and J by 0 bases, with 10 bases between. The CDR3 DNA reads TGTGCCAGCAGCTTAGGGGCAGGCCCCTCCTACGAGCAGTACTTC. Protein: CASSLGAGPSYEQYF.

This clone was seen more than once but under ten times. The same CDR3 also results from other DNA sequences found in this sample. This chain links TRBV18 with TRBJ2-3; TRBD1 might be the D (6 bases). Germline-derived CDR1 and CDR2 are KGHSH and LQKENI. The CDR3 is 14 amino acids. V lost 3 bases, J lost 2 bases, and 9 bases lay in between. The CDR3 nucleotides are TGTGCCAGCTCACCCGGACAGTACACAGATACGCAGTATTTT. This codes for CASSPGQYTDTQYF. Drawing the rest from reference TRBV18 and TRBJ2-3, the complete variable domain is NAGVMQNPRHLVRRRGQEARLRCSPMKGHSHVYWYRQLPEEGLKFMVYLQKENIIDESGMPKERFSAEFPKEGPSILRIQQVVRGDSAAYFCASSPGQYTDTQYFGPGTRLTVL.

The chain combines TRBV18 with TRBJ2-5; 8 bases line up with TRBD1. Germline V CDR1 and CDR2: KGHSH, LQKENI. CDR3 length equals 18 residues. Trimming cost V 0 bases and J 3 bases; bases outside gene matches: 12. CDR3 region: CASSPPLGFQGAEETQYF. In DNA, the CDR3 is TGTGCCAGCTCACCACCTCTTGGGTTCCAGGGGGCAGAAGAGACCCAGTACTTC.

This clone has more than one count but fewer than ten. In DNA form, the CDR3 reads TGTGCCAGCAGTGAAGTAGGGACTAACACCGGGGAGCTGTTTTTT. Protein: CASSEVGTNTGELFF. The chain has TRBV6-1 and TRBJ2-2; perhaps TRBD2 as D (6 bases). Germline loops: CDR1 MNHNS, CDR2 SASEGT. V gave up 1 base and J gave up 2 bases, with 8 bases separating them. The CDR3 covers 15 residues.